This TCR beta chain was sequenced in a study of T cells in Graves' hyperthyroidism and ophthalmopathy. The table lists this clonotype with a few counts. Per the germline V gene, CDR1 is MNHNS and CDR2 is SASEGT. V lost 9 bases and J lost 1; bases outside the gene matches: 10. The CDR3 runs to 15 residues. The investigators amplified TCR beta CDR3 regions from RNA transcripts. The HTBI set primed first-round TCR CDR3 RT-PCR. TCRdb independently ran MiXCR on the multiplex PCR reads; one entry per CDR3 protein. The table lists 500,000 to 800,000 distinct CDR3 sequences, just under 45% of them singletons. The specimen sequenced was peripheral blood or thyroid tissue (not recorded which). The origin of this receptor is an adult man with Graves' disease, either hyperthyroidism or ophthalmopathy (not recorded which). The chain employs TRBV6-1 and TRBJ2-7; TRBD1 agrees at 9 bases. CDR3 amino acids: CASSRTGVGSYEQYF. The CDR3 DNA reads TGTGCCAGTAGCCGGACAGGGGTGGGATCCTACGAGCAGTACTTC.